The 15 T cell receptor beta chains below come from one sample, sequenced in a study of shared clonotypes between healthy human individuals. Naive CD8 cells comprised CD45RO-negative, CCR7-positively selected cells, excluding terminally differentiated effector memory CD45RA+ cells. Data came from immunoSEQ multiplex PCR; TCRdb stores just in-frame clones and leaves some out. The table includes hundreds of thousands of clones, 85% to 95% detected once. Material: naive CD8+ T cells sorted from blood. The receptors come from a woman aged 25 to 45 in good health.

The chain carries TRBV21-1 and TRBJ1-3; the table assigns TRBD1, which was not confirmed against the DNA. TRBV21-1 counts as a pseudogene. This CDR3 contains 13 residues. The CDR3 region has the DNA TGTGCCAGCATCATACAGGGTAGAAACACCATATATTTT. Translated: CASIIQGRNTIYF.

CDR3 DNA sequence: TGTGCCAGTACCTCCCTGTTCCAGGACTCTGGAAACACCATATATTTT. Translation gives CASTSLFQDSGNTIYF. The chain employs TRBV19 and TRBJ1-3; D call uncertain. In germline, CDR1 is LNHDA, CDR2 SQIVND (reference sequence). This CDR3 spans 16 amino acids. The V and J ends lost 7 bases and 0 bases respectively, with 16 bases between them.

V gene TRBV7-9 combines with J gene TRBJ2-7, with 8 bases that match TRBD1. After removal of 4 bases from V and 7 bases from J, the junction contained 9 bases not matched to a gene. The CDR3 is 14 amino acids. CDR1 SEHNR and CDR2 FQNEAQ come from the germline V gene (reference sequence). The CDR3 DNA reads as TGTGCCAGCAGCTCCCGGGACAGGTTTGTTGAGCAGTACTTC. It specifies CASSSRDRFVEQYF.

J is TRBJ2-5 and V is TRBV15, with D uncertain. From germline, CDR1 is LNHNV and CDR2 YYDKDF (reference sequence). This CDR3 contains 15 residues. Trimming pared 1 base from V and 2 bases from J, leaving 11 bases between. CDR3 protein: CATSRASRMQETQYF. CDR3 sequence (DNA): TGTGCCACCAGCAGAGCCTCACGGATGCAAGAGACCCAGTACTTC.

This chain links TRBV28 with TRBJ1-1; D uncertain. V was pared by 6 bases and J by 4 bases, with 18 bases between. Germline V gene sequence: CDR1 MDHEN, CDR2 SYDVKM. This CDR3 comprises 15 residues. The CDR3, as DNA: TGTGCCAGCAGCGTCTCTAGGGAGGGAGCCACTGAAGCTTTCTTT. It codes for CASSVSREGATEAFF. Full variable domain (outside the CDR3, taken from reference TRBV28 and TRBJ1-1): DVKVTQSSRYLVKRTGEKVFLECVQDMDHENMFWYRQDPGLGLRLIYFSYDVKMKEKGDIPEGYSVSREKKERFSLILESASTNQTSMYLCASSVSREGATEAFFGQGTRLTVV.

The V gene is TRBV5-1, the J gene TRBJ2-1; D gene ambiguous. The CDR3 is made up of 18 amino acids. The germline V and J ends were trimmed by 0 bases and 8 bases, with 24 bases remaining between them. Germline CDR1 SGHRS, CDR2 YFSETQ. CDR3 sequence: CASSLGVGSGSGDDEQFF. The CDR3 coding sequence is TGCGCCAGCAGCTTGGGGGTTGGCTCGGGTTCAGGAGACGATGAGCAGTTCTTC.

This clone was seen a few times. The chain carries TRBV4-1 and TRBJ1-1; perhaps TRBD1 as D (6 bases). Per germline, CDR1 MGHRA and CDR2 YSYEKL. V was pared by 2 bases and J by 2 bases, with 12 bases between. This CDR3 has 15 amino acids. CDR3 amino acids: CASSQPRTVNTEAFF. CDR3 DNA sequence: TGCGCCAGCAGCCAACCGAGGACAGTCAACACTGAAGCTTTCTTT.

The chain links TRBV5-6 to TRBJ2-7; D might be TRBD1 (5 bases). Germline V gene lookup returns CDR1 SGHDT and CDR2 YYEEEE. The CDR3 is 14 amino acids. Trimming left V 0 bases short and J 4 bases short, with 11 bases between. The CDR3 DNA reads TGTGCCAGCAGCTTGGAAGGGGTCGAATACGAGCAGTACTTC. It encodes CASSLEGVEYEQYF. The full variable domain, in which reference TRBV5-6 and TRBJ2-7 provide the parts outside the CDR3, is DAGVTQSPTHLIKTRGQQVTLRCSPKSGHDTVSWYQQALGQGPQFIFQYYEEEERQRGNFPDRFSGHQFPNYSSELNVNALLLGDSALYLCASSLEGVEYEQYFGPGTRLTVT.

The chain combines TRBV28 with TRBJ2-2; tentatively, D is TRBD2 (5 bases). From germline, CDR1 is MDHEN and CDR2 SYDVKM. The V end lost 4 bases, the J end lost 0 bases, and 6 bases lay between the germline ends. This CDR3 has 14 residues. CDR3 bases: TGTGCCAGCAGTTCACTAGCGAACACCGGGGAGCTGTTTTTT. It codes for CASSSLANTGELFF. The full variable domain, with the rest looked up from reference TRBV28 and TRBJ2-2, is DVKVTQSSRYLVKRTGEKVFLECVQDMDHENMFWYRQDPGLGLRLIYFSYDVKMKEKGDIPEGYSVSREKKERFSLILESASTNQTSMYLCASSSLANTGELFFGEGSRLTVL.

The chain recombines TRBV4-1 with TRBJ2-5, with 7 bases aligning to TRBD2. The J call could be wrong; TRBJ2-7 is a better fit for the DNA end. There are 17 residues in the CDR3. Germline CDR1 is MGHRA and CDR2 is YSYEKL. CDR3 sequence: CASSQDPTGLVRYEQYF. Written as DNA, the CDR3 is TGCGCCAGCAGCCAAGATCCGACCGGACTAGTAAGGTACGAGCAGTACTTC.

The genes are TRBV4-1 and TRBJ1-3, with 9 bases fitting TRBD1. CDR1 is MGHRA and CDR2 is YSYEKL in the germline V gene. Losses at the gene ends were 9 bases for V and 0 bases for J; bases not matched to a gene: 6. There are 15 residues in the CDR3. CDR3 DNA: TGCGCCAGTCAACAGGGGGCCGACTCTGGAAACACCATATATTTT. It translates to CASQQGADSGNTIYF.

The V and J genes are TRBV7-6 and TRBJ2-2; D call uncertain. V dropped 1 base and J dropped 5 bases, with 14 bases sitting between them. Germline V gene sequence: CDR1 SGHVS, CDR2 FNYEAQ. The CDR3 has 16 amino acids. The CDR3 DNA reads as TGTGCCAGCAGCTTAGATATCCGACCCCAAACCGGGGAGCTGTTTTTT. Its translation is CASSLDIRPQTGELFF.

This clone appeared once. The chain is built from TRBV7-2 and TRBJ1-5; no reliable D call. Germline CDR1 reads SGHTA; CDR2 reads FQGNSA. The V end was cut by 1 base, the J end by 0 bases, with 7 bases between. This CDR3 is built from 15 residues. Here the CDR3 reads CASSLVGNSNQPQHF. The CDR3 DNA reads TGTGCCAGCAGCTTAGTAGGGAATAGCAATCAGCCCCAGCATTTT.

The rearrangement uses TRBV5-4 and TRBJ2-2; D gene uncertain. CDR3 length equals 12 residues. The V gene's germline CDR1 is SGHNT and CDR2 YYREEE (reference sequence). V was shortened by 3 bases and J by 5 bases, with 5 bases between the two germline ends. The CDR3 nucleotides read TGTGCCAGCAGCTCAGAGACCGGGGAGCTGTTTTTT. Encoded protein: CASSSETGELFF.

For the CDR3, the DNA is TGTGCCAGCAGTTTCGGGGATTCCTACGAGCAGTACTTC. It translates to CASSFGDSYEQYF. The chain is built from TRBV28 and TRBJ2-5; D perhaps matches TRBD2 (5 bases). The DNA end is a closer match to TRBJ2-7, so the J assignment may be wrong. CDR3 size: 13 residues. Germline lookup yields CDR1 MDHEN and CDR2 SYDVKM.